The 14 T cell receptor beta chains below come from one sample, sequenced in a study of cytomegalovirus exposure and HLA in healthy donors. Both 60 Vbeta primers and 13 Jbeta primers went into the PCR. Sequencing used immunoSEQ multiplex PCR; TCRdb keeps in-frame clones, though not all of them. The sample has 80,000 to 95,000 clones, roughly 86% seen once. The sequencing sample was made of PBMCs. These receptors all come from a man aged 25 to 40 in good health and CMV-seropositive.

Here the CDR3 DNA reads TGTGCCGTCCGGGACAGGTTCGAGCAGTACTTC. Amino acids: CAVRDRFEQYF. The chain combines TRBV10-3 with TRBJ2-7; the match to TRBD1 covers 8 bases. Trimming at V came to 11 bases and at J to 6 bases, leaving 6 bases not matched to a gene. Germline V CDR1 and CDR2: ENHRY, SYGVKD. The CDR3 covers 11 residues.

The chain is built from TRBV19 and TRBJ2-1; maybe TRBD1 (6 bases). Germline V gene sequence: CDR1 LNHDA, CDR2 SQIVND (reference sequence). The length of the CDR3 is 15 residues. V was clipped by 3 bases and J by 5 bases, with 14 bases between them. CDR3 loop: CASSILRGWDNEQFF. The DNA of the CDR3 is TGTGCCAGTAGTATTCTGAGGGGGTGGGACAATGAGCAGTTCTTC. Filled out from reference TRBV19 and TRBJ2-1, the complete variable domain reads DGGITQSPKYLFRKEGQNVTLSCEQNLNHDAMYWYRQDPGQGLRLIYYSQIVNDFQKGDIAEGYSVSREKKESFPLTVTSAQKNPTAFYLCASSILRGWDNEQFFGPGTRLTVL.

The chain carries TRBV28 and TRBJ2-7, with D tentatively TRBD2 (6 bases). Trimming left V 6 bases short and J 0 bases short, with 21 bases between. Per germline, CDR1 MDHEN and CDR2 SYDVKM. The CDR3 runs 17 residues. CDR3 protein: CASRRFPGLSSSYEQYF. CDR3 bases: TGTGCCAGCAGACGATTCCCGGGACTCTCGAGCTCCTACGAGCAGTACTTC.

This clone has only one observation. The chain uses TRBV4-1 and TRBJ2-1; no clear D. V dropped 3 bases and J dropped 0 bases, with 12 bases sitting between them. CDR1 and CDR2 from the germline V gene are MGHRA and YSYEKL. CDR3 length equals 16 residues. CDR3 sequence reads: CASSHPTLSSYNEQFF. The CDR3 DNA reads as TGCGCCAGCAGCCACCCAACTCTGAGCTCCTACAATGAGCAGTTCTTC.

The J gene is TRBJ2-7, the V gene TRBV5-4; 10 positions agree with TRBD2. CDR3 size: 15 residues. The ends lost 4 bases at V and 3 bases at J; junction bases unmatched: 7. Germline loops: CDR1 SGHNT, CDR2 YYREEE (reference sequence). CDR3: CASSLAGTSVYEQYF. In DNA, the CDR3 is TGTGCCAGCAGCCTGGCCGGGACTAGCGTCTACGAGCAGTACTTC. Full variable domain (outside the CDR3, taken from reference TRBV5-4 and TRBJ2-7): ETGVTQSPTHLIKTRGQQVTLRCSSQSGHNTVSWYQQALGQGPQFIFQYYREEENGRGNFPPRFSGLQFPNYSSELNVNALELDDSALYLCASSLAGTSVYEQYFGPGTRLTVT.

The CDR3: CASDRGYRGSGNTIYF. CDR3 nucleotides: TGTGCCAGCGACAGGGGATATCGGGGCTCTGGAAACACCATATATTTT. This rearrangement joins TRBV2 to TRBJ1-3, with 8 positions matching TRBD1. Germline CDR1 and CDR2: SNHLY and FYNNEI. V lost 8 bases to trimming and J lost 0 bases; unmatched junction nucleotides: 9. The CDR3 runs 16 residues. Full variable domain (remainder filled in from reference TRBV2 and TRBJ1-3): EPEVTQTPSHQVTQMGQEVILRCVPISNHLYFYWYRQILGQKVEFLVSFYNNEISEKSEIFDDQFSVERPDGSNFTLKIRSTKLEDSAMYFCASDRGYRGSGNTIYFGEGSWLTVV.

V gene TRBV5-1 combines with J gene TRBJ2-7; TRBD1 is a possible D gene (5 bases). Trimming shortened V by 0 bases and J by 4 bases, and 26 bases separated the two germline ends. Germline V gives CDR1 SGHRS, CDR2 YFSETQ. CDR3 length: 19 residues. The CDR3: CASSLANQLSSGLSYEQYF. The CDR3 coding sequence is TGCGCCAGCAGCTTGGCTAATCAGTTATCGTCAGGGCTCTCTTACGAGCAGTACTTC.

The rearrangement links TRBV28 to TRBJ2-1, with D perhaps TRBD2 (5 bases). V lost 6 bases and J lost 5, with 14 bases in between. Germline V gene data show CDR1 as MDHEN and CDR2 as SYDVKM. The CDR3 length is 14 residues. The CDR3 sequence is CASSPRRLHNEQFF. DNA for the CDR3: TGTGCCAGCAGCCCTCGTAGACTACACAATGAGCAGTTCTTC.

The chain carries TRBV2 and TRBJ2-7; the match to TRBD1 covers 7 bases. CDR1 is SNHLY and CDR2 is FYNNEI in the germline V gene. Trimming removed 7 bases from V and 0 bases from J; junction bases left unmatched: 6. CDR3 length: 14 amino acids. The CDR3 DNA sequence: TGTGCCAGCAACCCGGGACAGCTCTCCTACGAGCAGTACTTC. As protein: CASNPGQLSYEQYF.

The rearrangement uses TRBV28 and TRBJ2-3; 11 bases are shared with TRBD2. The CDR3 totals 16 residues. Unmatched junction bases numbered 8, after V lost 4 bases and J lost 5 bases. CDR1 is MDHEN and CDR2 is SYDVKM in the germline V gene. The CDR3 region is CASSSRLAGWLDTQYF. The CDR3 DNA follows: TGTGCCAGCAGTTCGCGACTAGCGGGATGGTTAGATACGCAGTATTTT.

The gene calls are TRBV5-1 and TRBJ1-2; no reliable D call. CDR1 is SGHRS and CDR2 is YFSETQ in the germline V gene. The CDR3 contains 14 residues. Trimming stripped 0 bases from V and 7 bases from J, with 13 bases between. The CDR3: CASSLGPTVSGYTF. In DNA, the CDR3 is TGCGCCAGCAGCTTGGGGCCCACCGTCTCTGGCTACACCTTC.

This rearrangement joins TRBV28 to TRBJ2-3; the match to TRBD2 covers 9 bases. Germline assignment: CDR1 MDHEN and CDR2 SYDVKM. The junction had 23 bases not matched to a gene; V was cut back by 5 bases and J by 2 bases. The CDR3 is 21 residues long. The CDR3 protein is CASSGYWTSIAGESSTDTQYF. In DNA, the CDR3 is TGTGCCAGCAGTGGTTATTGGACATCAATAGCGGGAGAGAGTTCCACAGATACGCAGTATTTT.

The CDR3 sequence is CASSGDLSGASYNEQFF. The CDR3 bases are TGTGCCAGCAGCGGGGATCTTTCGGGAGCCTCCTACAATGAGCAGTTCTTC. The rearrangement uses TRBV7-9 and TRBJ2-1; D may be TRBD2 (6 bases). There are 17 residues in the CDR3. Trimming stripped 5 bases from V and 0 bases from J, with 17 bases between. Germline V gene lookup returns CDR1 SEHNR and CDR2 FQNEAQ (reference sequence).

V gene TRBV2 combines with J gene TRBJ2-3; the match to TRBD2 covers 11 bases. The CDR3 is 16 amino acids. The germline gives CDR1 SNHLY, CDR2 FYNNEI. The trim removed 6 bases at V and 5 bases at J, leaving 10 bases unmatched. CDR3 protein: CASSANSGRARDTQYF. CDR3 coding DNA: TGTGCCAGCAGCGCAAATAGCGGGAGGGCCAGAGATACGCAGTATTTT.